This T cell receptor (beta chain) is drawn from a study of OX40 agonist ivuxolimab in advanced cancers. Study-wide results and caveats: Among expanded peripheral T cells, antigen specificity went undetermined.

Generated by immunoSEQ multiplex PCR, the TCRdb table keeps only in-frame clones and is missing some. The profile covers 63,000 or so clones, with over 80% appearing a single time and less than 5% taken by the ten largest. Germline values: CDR1 SGHDN, CDR2 FVKESK. The length of the CDR3 is 13 residues. On this clone: As yet, its antigen is unknown.

Sample: CD4+ or CD8+ T cells sorted from blood, taken in a trial of the OX40 agonist ivuxolimab. This sequence was found in an adult with an advanced solid tumor such as melanoma, head and neck, liver or kidney cancer. The chain uses TRBV14 and TRBJ1-1, with D maybe TRBD1 (5 bases). The CDR3 spells CASQGPSNTEAFF. CDR3 DNA sequence: TGTGCATCCCAGGGACCCTCGAACACTGAAGCTTTCTTT.